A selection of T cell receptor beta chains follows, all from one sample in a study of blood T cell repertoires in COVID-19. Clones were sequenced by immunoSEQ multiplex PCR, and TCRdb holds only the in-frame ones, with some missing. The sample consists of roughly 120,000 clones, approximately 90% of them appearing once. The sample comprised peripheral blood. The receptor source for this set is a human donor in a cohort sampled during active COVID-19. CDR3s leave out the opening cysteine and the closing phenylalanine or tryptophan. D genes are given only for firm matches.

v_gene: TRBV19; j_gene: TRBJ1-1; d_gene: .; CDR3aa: ASSTAGGMNTEAF
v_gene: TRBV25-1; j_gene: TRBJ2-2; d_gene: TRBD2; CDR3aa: ASSELTGTRSGELF
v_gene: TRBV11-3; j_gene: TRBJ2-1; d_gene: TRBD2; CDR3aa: ASSLNRNGRSSHNEQF
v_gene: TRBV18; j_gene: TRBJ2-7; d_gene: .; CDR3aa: ASSGSSGYEQY
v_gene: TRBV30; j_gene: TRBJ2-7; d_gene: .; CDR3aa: AWSVLDVISYEQY
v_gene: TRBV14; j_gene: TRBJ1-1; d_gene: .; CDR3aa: ASSLAGMNTEAF
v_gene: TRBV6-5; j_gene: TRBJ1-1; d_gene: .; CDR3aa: ASMIITVGEAF
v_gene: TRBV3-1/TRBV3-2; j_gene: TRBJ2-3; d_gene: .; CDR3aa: ASSPASATDTQY
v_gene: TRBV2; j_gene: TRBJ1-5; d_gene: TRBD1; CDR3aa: ASKGQVNQPQH
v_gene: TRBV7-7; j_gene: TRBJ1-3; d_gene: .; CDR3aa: ASSLAGAGNTIY
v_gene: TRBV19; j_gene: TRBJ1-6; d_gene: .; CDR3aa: ASSMRGPNSPLH
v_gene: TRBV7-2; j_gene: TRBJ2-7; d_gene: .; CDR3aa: ASSFDRSSYEQY
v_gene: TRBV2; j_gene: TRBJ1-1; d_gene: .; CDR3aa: ASSPQGRDTEAF
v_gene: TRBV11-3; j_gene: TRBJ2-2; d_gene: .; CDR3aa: ASSSGAANTGELF
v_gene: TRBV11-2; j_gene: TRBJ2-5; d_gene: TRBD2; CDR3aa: ASSLVTSGRVEETQY
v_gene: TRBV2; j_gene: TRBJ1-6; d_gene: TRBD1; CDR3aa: ASSERTGDNSPLH
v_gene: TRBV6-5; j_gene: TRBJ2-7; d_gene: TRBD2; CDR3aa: ASRKLAGENEQY
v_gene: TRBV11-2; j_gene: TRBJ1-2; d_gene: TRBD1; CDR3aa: ASSIGTGDYGYT
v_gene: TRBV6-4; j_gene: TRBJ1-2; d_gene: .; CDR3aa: ASSDSYDRPYGYT
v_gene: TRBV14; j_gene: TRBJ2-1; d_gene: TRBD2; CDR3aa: ASSLGLAGNNEQF
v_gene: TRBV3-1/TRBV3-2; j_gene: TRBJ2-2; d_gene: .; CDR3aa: ASSRDSGELF
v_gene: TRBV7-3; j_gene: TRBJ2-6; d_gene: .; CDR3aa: ASSCYGVRANVLT
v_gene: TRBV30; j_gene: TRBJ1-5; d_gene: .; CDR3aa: AWSSTPYQPQH
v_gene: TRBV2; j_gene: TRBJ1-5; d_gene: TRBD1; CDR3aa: ASSRGQSNQPQH
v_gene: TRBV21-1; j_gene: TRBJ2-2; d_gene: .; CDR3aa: ASSKVPSGNTGELF
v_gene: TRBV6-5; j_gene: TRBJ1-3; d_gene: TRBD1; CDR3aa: ASRVGGDGNTIY
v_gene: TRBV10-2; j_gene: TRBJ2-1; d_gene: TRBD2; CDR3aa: ASGPGLATHEQF
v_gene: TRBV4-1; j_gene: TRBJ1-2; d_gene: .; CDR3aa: ASRPNTVTGNYGYT
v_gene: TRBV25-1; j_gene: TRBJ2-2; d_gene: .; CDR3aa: ASSPRDIDTGELF
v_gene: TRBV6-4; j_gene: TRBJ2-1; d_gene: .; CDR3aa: ASSDGQFNEQF
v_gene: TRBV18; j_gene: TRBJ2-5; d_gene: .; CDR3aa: ASSPSQNRQETQY
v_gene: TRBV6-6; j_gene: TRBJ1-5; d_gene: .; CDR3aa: ASNRGDSNQPQH
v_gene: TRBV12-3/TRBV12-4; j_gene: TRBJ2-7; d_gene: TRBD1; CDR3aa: ASRRTGNSEQY
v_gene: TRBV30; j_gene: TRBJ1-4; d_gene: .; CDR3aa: AWSKDRQNEKLF
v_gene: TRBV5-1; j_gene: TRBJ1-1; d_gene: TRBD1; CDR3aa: ASSLTPGTGLVGTEAF